What follows are 12 T cell receptor beta chains derived from one specimen sequenced in a study of blood T cells in healthy people across ages. Combining a sample-barcoded 5' primer with a J-beta primer mix, a second PCR ran for roughly 7 to 12 cycles. TCRdb ran MiXCR on the 5' RACE reads and lists one entry per CDR3 protein. The table has about 730,000 distinct CDR3 sequences, roughly two fifths seen once. Input material: blood. The receptors originated from a woman aged 55-69 years in good health.

For this clonotype: Being one base from a much bigger clone, this may be a read error. The chain employs TRBV6-2 or TRBV6-3 and TRBJ2-3, with no clear D. The germline gives CDR1 MNHEY, CDR2 SVGEGT. CDR3 length: 11 residues. Deletions cut 7 bases from V and 5 bases from J, with 7 bases between. For the CDR3, the DNA is TGTGCCAGCAACCAAGGAGATACGCAGTATTTT. Protein sequence: CASNQGDTQYF.

The rearrangement joins TRBV28 to TRBJ2-5; TRBD2 matches at 10 bases. V dropped 11 bases and J dropped 2; count of bases not matched to a gene: 11. CDR1 is MDHEN and CDR2 is SYDVKM in the germline V gene. The CDR3 extends over 15 amino acids. CDR3 sequence reads: CAGASGGALQETQYF. In nucleotides, the CDR3 is TGTGCCGGGGCTAGCGGGGGCGCTTTACAAGAGACCCAGTACTTC.

V gene TRBV30 combines with J gene TRBJ2-1, with 16 bases matching TRBD2. The germline CDR1 and CDR2 sequences are GTSNPN and SVGIG (reference sequence). Germline trimming cut 5 bases from V and 1 base from J; bases unmatched to any gene: 11. CDR3 size: 19 residues. Here the CDR3 DNA reads TGTGCCTGGGAAACTCCGGGACTAGCGGGGGGGACATCCTACAATGAGCAGTTCTTC. Encoded protein: CAWETPGLAGGTSYNEQFF. Using reference TRBV30 and TRBJ2-1 for the parts outside the CDR3, the full variable domain is SQTIHQWPATLVQPVGSPLSLECTVEGTSNPNLYWYRQAAGRGLQLLFYSVGIGQISSEVPQNLSASRPQDRQFILSSKKLLLSDSGFYLCAWETPGLAGGTSYNEQFFGPGTRLTVL.

CDR3 DNA sequence: TGTGCCAGCAGTGGTGGACCCCGACTTACCTACGAGCAGTACTTC. Translation: CASSGGPRLTYEQYF. The V call is TRBV27, the J call TRBJ2-7; no firm D call. The CDR3 runs to 15 residues. Trimming removed 5 bases at V and 2 bases at J, with 16 bases between. Germline CDR1 is MNHEY and CDR2 is SMNVEV (reference sequence).

This clonotype was detected only a few times. The chain has TRBV27 and TRBJ2-7; 10 bases are shared with TRBD1. CDR1 is MNHEY, CDR2 SMNVEV, per germline (reference sequence). This CDR3 spans 17 amino acids. The junction had 16 bases not matched to a gene; V was cut back by 5 bases and J by 6 bases. The CDR3 loop reads CASSLTRSGQGEGEQYF. In DNA form, the CDR3 reads TGTGCCAGCAGTCTAACCAGGAGCGGACAGGGGGAGGGCGAGCAGTACTTC.

The chain links TRBV6-2 or TRBV6-3 to TRBJ1-5; unclear D gene. Germline-derived CDR1 and CDR2 are MNHEY and SVGEGT. V was shortened by 4 bases and J by 2 bases, with 12 bases between the two germline ends. CDR3 length: 15 amino acids. CDR3 bases: TGTGCCAGCAGTTTGGCCAGAGGAGGCAATCAGCCCCAGCATTTT. This translates into CASSLARGGNQPQHF.

In its sample, this clonotype was seen a few times. The chain couples TRBV29-1 to TRBJ2-3; D possibly corresponds to TRBD1 (5 bases). This CDR3 comprises 12 residues. Germline CDR1 is SQVTM and CDR2 is ANQGSEA. Trimming pared 4 bases from V and 3 bases from J, leaving 8 bases between. The CDR3 region has the DNA TGCAGCGTTGTAAAGGGGACAGATACGCAGTATTTT. It yields the protein CSVVKGTDTQYF.

This clonotype was picked up a small number of times. This chain connects TRBV7-6 to TRBJ2-5; 11 nucleotides align to TRBD1. Trimming removed 1 base from V and 5 bases from J; junction bases left unmatched: 6. This CDR3 contains 16 residues. Germline CDR1 SGHVS, CDR2 FNYEAQ. Here the CDR3 DNA reads TGTGCCAGCAGCTTAGAGGGACAGGGGGTGTTCGAGACCCAGTACTTC. Protein sequence: CASSLEGQGVFETQYF.

This clonotype came up a few times. The gene calls are TRBV7-6 and TRBJ2-7; D gene uncertain. Germline loops: CDR1 SGHVS, CDR2 FNYEAQ. Between the trimmed V and J ends, which lost 11 bases and 3 bases, there was a span of 14 bases. The CDR3 runs to 12 residues. The CDR3 bases are TGTGCCCCCGCTACAGACCACTACGAGCAGTACTTC. The encoded protein is CAPATDHYEQYF. Combining the CDR3 with reference TRBV7-6 and TRBJ2-7 gives the whole variable domain GAGVSQSPRYKVTKRGQDVALRCDPISGHVSLYWYRQALGQGPEFLTYFNYEAQQDKSGLPNDRFSAERPEGSISTLTIQRTEQRDSAMYRCAPATDHYEQYFGPGTRLTVT.

This clonotype appeared a few times. The chain recombines TRBV6-6 with TRBJ2-7; no firm D call. V was cut by 4 bases and J by 4 bases, with 17 bases left in between. This CDR3 comprises 15 residues. Germline V gene sequence: CDR1 MNHNY, CDR2 SVGAGI (reference sequence). CDR3 region: CASSFNHAAGYEQYF. The CDR3 DNA reads as TGTGCCAGCAGTTTCAACCACGCGGCCGGTTACGAGCAGTACTTC.

This rearrangement joins TRBV20-1 to TRBJ2-5; 10 positions match TRBD1. J gave up 5 bases and V 8 bases, and 8 bases lay outside the gene matches. The germline CDR1 and CDR2 sequences are DFQATT and SNEGSKA (reference sequence). This CDR3 spans 13 amino acids. This CDR3 reads CSFSGTGAETQYF. For the CDR3, the DNA is TGCAGTTTTTCCGGGACAGGGGCCGAGACCCAGTACTTC.

In its sample, this clonotype was seen a few times. CDR3: CASSQGAKREAFF. The CDR3 nucleotides read TGTGCCAGTTCTCAGGGGGCGAAACGTGAAGCTTTCTTT. The chain is built from TRBV7-3 and TRBJ1-1, with TRBD1 matching over 8 bases. This CDR3 is 13 amino acids long. Looked up from germline, CDR1 is SGHTA and CDR2 is FQGTGA. V gave up 9 bases and J gave up 7 bases; unmatched junction bases: 10.